A selection of T cell receptor beta chains follows, all from one sample in a study of metastatic and nonmetastatic thyroid tumors. TCRdb reanalyzed the PCR reads with MiXCR. The sample holds 12,000 to 15,000 clones, approximately 25% seen once. Sequencing used tumor tissue. The receptors stem from a female donor with papillary thyroid cancer or a benign thyroid nodule (not recorded which). Some clones in this sample may be carry-over from other donors' samples. Each CDR3 is given with its conserved first and last residue. A D gene is named only where the DNA matches it firmly. Size values are once, few and many counts, or a class for expanded clones, and some rows have none.

abundance,j_gene,d_gene,v_gene,CDR3aa,CDR3nt
once,TRBJ2-2,NA,TRBV20-1,CSASQQCCGGELFF,TGCAGTGCTAGTCAGCAGTGCTGCGGCGGGGAGCTGTTTTTT
many,TRBJ2-4,NA,TRBV28,CASTDLSFGRVAKNIQYF,TGTGCCAGCACCGACCTCTCGTTTGGGCGGGTAGCCAAAAACATTCAGTACTTC
medium-sized,TRBJ2-1,TRBD2,TRBV27,CASSAGLAGASYNEQFF,TGTGCCAGCAGTGCGGGACTAGCCGGAGCCTCCTACAATGAGCAGTTCTTC
few,TRBJ2-7,NA,TRBV12-3/TRBV12-4,CASSLGTPSYEQYF,TGTGCCAGCAGTTTAGGGACACCGTCCTACGAGCAGTACTTC
medium-sized,TRBJ2-7,NA,TRBV20-1,CSARDQARGGLEQYF,TGCAGTGCTAGAGATCAGGCAAGGGGGGGCCTCGAGCAGTACTTC
NA,TRBJ2-6,NA,TRBV24-1,CATSNHHHNSGANVLNF,TGTGCCACCAGTAATCACCACCACAACTCTGGGGCCAACGTCCTGAATTTC
medium-sized,TRBJ1-2,NA,TRBV2,CASSDRGRYGYTF,TGTGCCAGCAGTGACAGGGGAAGGTATGGCTACACCTTC
NA,TRBJ1-1,NA,TRBV28,CANSLGGRANTESFF,TGTGCCAACAGTTTGGGGGGGAGGGCGAACACTGAATCTTTCTTT
NA,TRBJ2-2,TRBD2,TRBV5-1,CASSSGLAVGPLGQLFF,TGCGCCAGCAGCTCCGGACTAGCGGTAGGGCCACTGGGGCAGCTGTTTTTT
many,TRBJ1-5,NA,TRBV20-1,CSANRVVGNQPQHF,TGCAGTGCCAACAGGGTGGTCGGCAATCAGCCCCAGCATTTT
medium-sized,TRBJ1-2,NA,TRBV6-1,CASRVERQTAYGYTF,TGTGCCAGCAGGGTTGAAAGGCAGACCGCTTATGGCTACACCTTC
few,TRBJ2-6,NA,TRBV20-1,CSARDWAQSSWANVLTF,TGCAGTGCTAGAGATTGGGCCCAGAGCTCTTGGGCCAACGTCCTGACTTTC
NA,TRBJ1-5,TRBD1,TRBV12-3/TRBV12-4,CASSINRGEDQPQHF,TGTGCCAGCAGCATAAACAGGGGGGAGGATCAGCCCCAGCATTTT
NA,TRBJ2-6,NA,TRBV7-9,CASSLVQSGANVLTF,TGTGCCAGCAGCTTAGTACAGTCTGGGGCCAACGTCCTGACTTTC
once,TRBJ1-3,NA,TRBV7-8,CASSFQAAWSSGNTIYF,TGTGCCAGCAGCTTCCAGGCGGCCTGGAGCTCTGGAAACACCATATATTTT
NA,TRBJ2-7,TRBD2,TRBV5-1,CASSRTREQAYEQYF,TGCGCCAGCAGCAGGACTAGGGAACAAGCCTACGAGCAGTACTTC
NA,TRBJ1-5,NA,TRBV20-1,CSARGGVYIHPQHF,TGCAGTGCTAGAGGCGGGGTGTACATTCATCCCCAGCATTTT
many,TRBJ1-4,NA,TRBV30,CAWSKRTGFANEKLFF,TGTGCCTGGAGTAAACGAACAGGTTTTGCTAATGAAAAACTGTTTTTT
few,TRBJ2-6,NA,TRBV18,CASSGQSSGANVLAF,TGTGCCAGCTCGGGGCAGTCCTCTGGGGCCAACGTCCTGGCTTTC
medium-sized,TRBJ2-1,NA,TRBV20-1,CSARDPNRELVFF,TGCAGTGCTAGAGATCCGAATCGGGAGTTGGTGTTCTTC
NA,TRBJ2-7,TRBD2,TRBV4-2,CASSRGASGRANEQYF,TGTGCCAGCAGCCGTGGTGCTAGCGGGAGGGCCAACGAGCAGTACTTC
NA,TRBJ2-5,TRBD2,TRBV7-2,CVSSFGSSGSCTLYF,TGTGTCAGCAGCTTTGGGTCTAGCGGGAGTTGTACCCTGTACTTC
many,TRBJ1-6,NA,TRBV18,CASSPGANSPLHF,TGTGCCAGCTCACCAGGGGCAAATTCACCCCTCCACTTT
NA,TRBJ2-7,NA,TRBV20-1,CSAYAGTGAYEQYF,TGCAGTGCTTATGCCGGGACTGGGGCCTACGAGCAGTACTTC
many,TRBJ2-2,TRBD1,TRBV5-1,CASRTGTGTTGELFF,TGCGCCAGCAGAACCGGGACAGGAACGACCGGGGAGCTGTTTTTT
medium-sized,TRBJ2-2,NA,TRBV6-1,CASSPNGGNTGELFF,TGTGCCAGCAGCCCCAATGGAGGAAACACCGGGGAGCTGTTTTTT
few,TRBJ2-1,NA,TRBV6-6,CASSYSLSGIYNEQFF,TGTGCCAGCAGTTACTCTCTTAGCGGAATCTACAATGAGCAGTTCTTC
medium-sized,TRBJ2-7,NA,TRBV6-1,CASSERDRTYEQYF,TGTGCCAGCAGTGAACGTGACAGGACCTACGAGCAGTACTTC
NA,TRBJ2-7,NA,TRBV5-1,CASSPTFGGLEEQYF,TGCGCCAGCAGCCCCACCTTTGGGGGGTTGGAGGAGCAGTACTTC
medium-sized,TRBJ2-7,NA,TRBV6-5,CASSYSRAYYEQYF,TGTGCCAGCAGTTACTCGCGGGCCTACTACGAGCAGTACTTC
NA,TRBJ1-5,TRBD1,TRBV4-1,CASSPQDRGNQPQHF,TGCGCCAGCAGCCCCCAGGACAGGGGCAATCAGCCCCAGCATTTT
few,TRBJ2-7,TRBD2,TRBV12-3/TRBV12-4,CASRPPGGRAREQYF,TGTGCCAGCAGACCGCCCGGCGGGAGGGCGAGGGAGCAGTACTTC
NA,TRBJ2-7,NA,TRBV7-3,CASSLASVKAYEQYF,TGTGCCAGTAGCTTAGCTAGCGTGAAGGCCTACGAGCAGTACTTC
medium-sized,TRBJ1-5,NA,TRBV6-1,CASGGGEGNQPQHF,TGTGCCAGCGGGGGGGGTGAAGGCAATCAGCCCCAGCATTTT
NA,TRBJ2-3,TRBD1,TRBV4-1,CASSLTGAADTQYF,TGCGCCAGCAGCCTAACAGGGGCCGCAGATACGCAGTATTTT
few,TRBJ1-1,NA,TRBV20-1,CSATSQGVGVNTEAFF,TGCAGTGCTACCTCACAGGGTGTGGGGGTGAACACTGAAGCTTTCTTT
NA,TRBJ2-3,NA,TRBV10-1,CASSDGTSTDTQYF,TGCGCCAGCAGTGACGGGACTAGCACAGATACGCAGTATTTT
medium-sized,TRBJ2-1,TRBD2,TRBV19,CATAFGRRHYNEQFF,TGTGCCACTGCTTTCGGGAGGCGACATTACAATGAGCAGTTCTTC
NA,TRBJ2-7,NA,TRBV20-1,CSARDPGFGSYEQYF,TGCAGTGCTAGGGACCCCGGGTTTGGGTCCTACGAGCAGTACTTC
NA,TRBJ1-2,TRBD1,TRBV13,CASSDYRGSSDGYTF,TGTGCCAGCAGCGACTACAGGGGTAGTAGCGATGGCTACACCTTC
once,TRBJ2-1,NA,TRBV7-6,CASSSTPDVANNEQFF,TGTGCCAGCAGCTCTACTCCTGATGTAGCAAATAATGAGCAGTTCTTC
many,TRBJ2-7,TRBD1,TRBV6-1,CASSDDRVNYYEQYF,TGTGCCAGCAGCGATGACAGGGTAAATTACTACGAGCAGTACTTC
NA,TRBJ1-2,NA,TRBV12-3/TRBV12-4,CASRVGGVNYGYTF,TGTGCCAGCAGGGTAGGGGGGGTTAACTATGGCTACACCTTC
many,TRBJ2-5,TRBD1,TRBV10-3,CAISSGTGEETQYF,TGTGCCATCAGCTCCGGGACAGGGGAAGAGACCCAGTACTTC
few,TRBJ1-1,NA,TRBV6-1,CASSDFFTPQRVTEALF,TGTGCCAGCAGTGACTTTTTTACCCCGCAAAGGGTCACTGAAGCTCTCTTT
medium-sized,TRBJ1-2,NA,TRBV19,CASNPQGPSPYGYTF,TGTGCCAGTAACCCACAGGGACCTAGCCCATATGGCTACACCTTC
many,TRBJ2-1,TRBD2,TRBV20-1,CSAPLAGGGSYNEQFF,TGCAGTGCTCCCTTAGCGGGAGGGGGTTCCTACAATGAGCAGTTCTTC
many,TRBJ2-7,TRBD1,TRBV6-1,CASSGLDRDEQYF,TGTGCCAGCAGTGGGTTGGACAGGGACGAGCAGTACTTC
NA,TRBJ1-5,NA,TRBV20-1,CSARGLGSRPQHF,TGCAGTGCTAGAGGCTTGGGTAGTCGGCCCCAGCATTTT
NA,TRBJ1-1,NA,TRBV25-1,CASSGGSGSIRNTEAFF,TGTGCCAGCAGTGGGGGTTCGGGTTCTATTAGAAACACTGAAGCTTTCTTT
many,TRBJ2-7,TRBD1,TRBV7-6,CASMYDRGSTYEQYF,TGTGCCAGCATGTACGACAGGGGGTCGACCTACGAGCAGTACTTC
medium-sized,TRBJ2-7,NA,TRBV30,CAWSVGGSGYEQYF,TGTGCCTGGAGTGTAGGAGGTAGCGGTTACGAGCAGTACTTC
medium-sized,TRBJ2-7,TRBD2,TRBV2,CASSPIAGGSYEQYF,TGTGCCAGCAGCCCCATAGCGGGAGGCTCCTACGAGCAGTACTTC